This T cell receptor beta chain was observed in a study of blood T cells in healthy people across ages. Study results and caveats: It was not known whether donors were CMV positive (a possible confounder of expanded clonotype changes).

This clonotype has just a few counts. Its antigen is undetermined. The use of a sample-barcoded 5' primer and a J-beta primer mix characterized a second PCR of 7 to 11 cycles. TCRdb fed the 5' RACE reads into MiXCR, producing one record per CDR3 protein. There are over 600,000 distinct CDR3 sequences in the sample; around 21% occur only once, and 3% to 4% lies in the top ten. The CDR3 is 14 residues long. Trimming shortened V by 0 bases and J by 2 bases, and 11 bases separated the two germline ends. Germline CDR1 is DFQATT and CDR2 is SNEGSKA (reference sequence). The clonotype comes from a man in his 70s in good health. The chain employs TRBV20-1 and TRBJ2-7; TRBD1 is a possible D gene (5 bases). Specimen: blood. CDR3 loop: CSAREAGKPYEQYF. Here the CDR3 DNA reads TGCAGTGCTAGAGAGGCAGGGAAACCCTACGAGCAGTACTTC.